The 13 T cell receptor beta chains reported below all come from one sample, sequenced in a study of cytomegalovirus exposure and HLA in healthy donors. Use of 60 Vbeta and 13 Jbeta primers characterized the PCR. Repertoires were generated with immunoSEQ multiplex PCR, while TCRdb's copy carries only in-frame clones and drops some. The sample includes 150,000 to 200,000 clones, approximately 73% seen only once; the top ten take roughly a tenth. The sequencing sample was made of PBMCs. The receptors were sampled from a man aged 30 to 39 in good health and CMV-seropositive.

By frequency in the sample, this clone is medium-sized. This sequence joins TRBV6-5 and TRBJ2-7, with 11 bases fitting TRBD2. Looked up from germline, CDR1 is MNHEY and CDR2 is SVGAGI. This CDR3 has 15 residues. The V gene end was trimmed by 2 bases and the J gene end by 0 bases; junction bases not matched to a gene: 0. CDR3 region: CASSYGLAGSYEQYF. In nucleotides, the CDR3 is TGTGCCAGCAGTTACGGACTAGCGGGCTCCTACGAGCAGTACTTC.

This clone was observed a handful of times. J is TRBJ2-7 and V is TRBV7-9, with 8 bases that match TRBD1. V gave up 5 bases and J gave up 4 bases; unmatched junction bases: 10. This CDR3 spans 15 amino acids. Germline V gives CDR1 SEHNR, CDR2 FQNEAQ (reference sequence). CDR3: CASSPPLRDRYEQYF. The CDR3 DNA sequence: TGTGCCAGCAGCCCCCCCCTCCGGGACAGGTACGAGCAGTACTTC.

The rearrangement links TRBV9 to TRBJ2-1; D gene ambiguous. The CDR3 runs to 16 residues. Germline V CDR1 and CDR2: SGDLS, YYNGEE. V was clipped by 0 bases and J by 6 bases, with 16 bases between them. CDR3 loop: CASSVGGARAVNEQFF. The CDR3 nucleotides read TGTGCCAGCAGCGTAGGTGGTGCGCGCGCGGTCAATGAGCAGTTCTTC.

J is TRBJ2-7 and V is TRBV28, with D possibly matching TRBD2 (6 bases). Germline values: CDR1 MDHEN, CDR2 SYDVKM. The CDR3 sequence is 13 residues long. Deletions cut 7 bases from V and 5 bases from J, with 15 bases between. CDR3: CASKRTGVHEQYF. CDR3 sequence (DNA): TGTGCCAGCAAACGTACGGGAGTCCACGAGCAGTACTTC.

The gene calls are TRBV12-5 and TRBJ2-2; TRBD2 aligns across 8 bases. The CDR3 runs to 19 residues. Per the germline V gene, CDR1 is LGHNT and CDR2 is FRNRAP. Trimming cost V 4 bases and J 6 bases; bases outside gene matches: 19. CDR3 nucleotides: TGTGCTAGTGGTTCCCCCAAGGGAGCGGGAGCGATTCAGTCCGGGGAGCTGTTTTTT. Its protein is CASGSPKGAGAIQSGELFF.

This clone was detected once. The CDR3 sequence is CAWTTLLMSARAQNKGEAFF. For the CDR3, the DNA is TGTGCCTGGACCACCTTACTTATGTCGGCGAGGGCCCAGAATAAGGGTGAAGCTTTCTTT. This chain uses TRBV30 with TRBJ1-1; no definite D call. Germline-derived CDR1 and CDR2 are GTSNPN and SVGIG (reference sequence). Trimming took 4 bases from V and 7 from J, leaving 37 bases between them. This CDR3 has 20 amino acids.

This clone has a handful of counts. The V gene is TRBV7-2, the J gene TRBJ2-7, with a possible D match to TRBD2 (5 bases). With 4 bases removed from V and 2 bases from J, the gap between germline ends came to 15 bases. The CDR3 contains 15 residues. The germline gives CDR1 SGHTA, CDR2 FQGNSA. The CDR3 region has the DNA TGTGCCAGCAGCTCGGCGGGTGGGAAGGCCTACGAGCAGTACTTC. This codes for CASSSAGGKAYEQYF.

CDR3 sequence (DNA): TGTGCCAGCAGCATCGAGGGACTGGCTAACAATGAGCAGTTCTTC. As protein: CASSIEGLANNEQFF. The chain couples TRBV7-2 to TRBJ2-1, with a possible D match to TRBD2 (6 bases). Germline lookup yields CDR1 SGHTA and CDR2 FQGNSA. This CDR3 comprises 15 residues. The ends were cut back, 5 bases at V and 5 bases at J, with 16 bases in the middle.

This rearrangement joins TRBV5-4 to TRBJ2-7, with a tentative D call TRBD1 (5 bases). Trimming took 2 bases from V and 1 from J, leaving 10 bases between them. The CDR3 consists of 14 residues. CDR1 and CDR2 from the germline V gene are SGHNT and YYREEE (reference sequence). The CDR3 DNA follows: TGTGCCAGCAGCTTCATAGGGGCTTCCTACGAGCAGTACTTC. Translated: CASSFIGASYEQYF.

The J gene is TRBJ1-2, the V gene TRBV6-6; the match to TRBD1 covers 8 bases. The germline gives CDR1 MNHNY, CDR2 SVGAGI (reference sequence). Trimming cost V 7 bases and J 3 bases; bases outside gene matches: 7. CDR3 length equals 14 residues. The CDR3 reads CASTADRGYYGYTF. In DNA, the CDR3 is TGTGCCAGCACTGCAGACAGGGGCTACTATGGCTACACCTTC.

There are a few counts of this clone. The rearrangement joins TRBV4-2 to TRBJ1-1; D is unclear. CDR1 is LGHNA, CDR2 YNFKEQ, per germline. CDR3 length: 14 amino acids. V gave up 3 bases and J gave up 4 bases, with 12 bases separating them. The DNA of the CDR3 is TGTGCCAGCAGCCAGGGGAGGCAAGGCACTGAAGCTTTCTTT. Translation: CASSQGRQGTEAFF.

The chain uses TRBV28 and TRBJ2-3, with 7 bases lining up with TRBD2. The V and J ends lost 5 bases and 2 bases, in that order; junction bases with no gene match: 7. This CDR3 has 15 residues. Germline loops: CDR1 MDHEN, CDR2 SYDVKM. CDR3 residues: CASSEPSGLTDTQYF. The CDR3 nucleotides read TGTGCCAGCAGTGAACCTAGCGGCCTCACAGATACGCAGTATTTT.

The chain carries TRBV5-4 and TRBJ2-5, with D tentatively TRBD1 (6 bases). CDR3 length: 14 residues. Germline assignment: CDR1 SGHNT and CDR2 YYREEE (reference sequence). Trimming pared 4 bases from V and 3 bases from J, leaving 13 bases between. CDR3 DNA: TGTGCCAGCAGCCGGGACACGTTAGAAGAGACCCAGTACTTC. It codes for CASSRDTLEETQYF.